This T cell receptor (beta chain) was recovered during a study of read filtering for tumor transcriptome and immune sequencing. In the study overall: By R-ISS, stages I, II and III held 8, 16 and 7 patients.

V lost 2 bases, J lost 0 bases, and 7 bases stayed unmatched. This CDR3 region has 19 residues. Germline V gives CDR1 SGHRS, CDR2 YFSETQ. This library used roughly 400 ng RNA and molecular barcoded adaptors spanning alpha/delta and beta/gamma chains. MiXCR, run by TCRdb on the reads, gives a single entry per CDR3 protein. The sample lists approximately 41,000 distinct CDR3 sequences; 13% were seen once. Many counts were recorded for this clonotype. This TCR was recovered from a donor at least 40 years old with multiple myeloma. The sample taken for sequencing was a population of CD138-negative cells sorted from bone marrow. The chain joins TRBV5-1 to TRBJ2-1, with TRBD2 matching over 14 bases. In DNA form, the CDR3 reads TGCGCCAGCAGCTTCCGACTAGCGGGAGGGCCTGGCTCCTACAATGAGCAGTTCTTC. The encoded protein is CASSFRLAGGPGSYNEQFF.